Each of the 30 T cell receptor beta chains below was sequenced from the same sample in a study of response to subunit inactivated influenza vaccine. In TCRdb, the RT-PCR reads were re-called with MiXCR into one record per CDR3 protein. The sample lists about 650,000 distinct CDR3 sequences; about a sixth were seen once. The starting material was PBMCs from blood, obtained 11 to 12 days after vaccination. These receptors all stem from a man aged 50 to 60 who received an inactivated influenza vaccine.

The V call is TRBV2, the J call TRBJ2-7; 8 bases are shared with TRBD2. V was clipped by 11 bases and J by 6 bases; unmatched bases: 12. The V gene's germline CDR1 is SNHLY and CDR2 FYNNEI. The CDR3 totals 13 residues. CDR3 sequence: CAARERESREQYF. CDR3 sequence (DNA): TGTGCCGCCCGGGAGCGGGAGAGTCGCGAGCAGTACTTC.

This clonotype was seen a handful of times. J is TRBJ2-1 and V is TRBV20-1; TRBD2 aligns across 9 bases. CDR1 DFQATT and CDR2 SNEGSKA come from the germline V gene (reference sequence). The CDR3 length is 13 residues. V gave up 4 bases and J gave up 2 bases; unmatched junction bases: 0. CDR3 DNA sequence: TGCAGTGCTATAGCGGGAGCCTACAATGAGCAGTTCTTC. Its protein product is CSAIAGAYNEQFF.

V is TRBV6-1 and J is TRBJ1-5, with unresolved D. The V gene lost 0 bases and the J gene lost 5 bases, with 11 bases spanning the gap. The germline V gene encodes CDR1 MNHNS and CDR2 SASEGT. This CDR3 spans 15 amino acids. The DNA of the CDR3 is TGTGCCAGCAGTGAAGCCCATGCCGCCTATCAGCCCCAGCATTTT. Its protein is CASSEAHAAYQPQHF.

J is TRBJ2-1 and V is TRBV7-9; the match to TRBD2 covers 14 bases. Trimming took 3 bases from V and 9 from J; bases not matched to a gene: 7. The V gene's germline CDR1 is SEHNR and CDR2 FQNEAQ (reference sequence). The CDR3 is 16 amino acids. In nucleotides, the CDR3 is TGTGCCAGCAGCTTCGGGACTAGCGGGAGTTTAGGTGAGCAGTTCTTC. This encodes CASSFGTSGSLGEQFF.

J is TRBJ1-1 and V is TRBV19; D not certain. V was pared by 10 bases and J by 3 bases, with 9 bases between. The germline gives CDR1 LNHDA, CDR2 SQIVND (reference sequence). The CDR3 is made up of 11 amino acids. CDR3 loop: CATIRDTEAFF. The DNA of the CDR3 is TGTGCCACCATTCGGGACACTGAAGCTTTCTTT.

This chain connects TRBV7-9 to TRBJ2-7; a possible D gene is TRBD1 (6 bases). The germline CDR1 and CDR2 sequences are SEHNR and FQNEAQ (reference sequence). The CDR3 has 15 amino acids. Trimming removed 5 bases from V and 0 bases from J, with 14 bases in between. The CDR3 nucleotides read TGTGCCAGCAGCCCACCCCGGACAGACTCCTACGAGCAGTACTTC. Its translation is CASSPPRTDSYEQYF.

The rearrangement uses TRBV6-2 or TRBV6-3 and TRBJ2-7; 12 positions match TRBD2. The CDR3 consists of 17 residues. The J segment lost 2 bases and the V segment lost 2 bases, leaving 7 bases of the junction unmatched. The germline CDR1 and CDR2 sequences are MNHEY and SVGEGT. The CDR3 sequence is CASSYPLLAGGAYEQYF. The CDR3 DNA follows: TGTGCCAGCAGTTACCCCTTACTAGCGGGAGGCGCCTACGAGCAGTACTTC.

In the case of this clonotype: Sequence at one end of the junction differs from germline and may be a read error. V usage is TRBV20-1 and J usage is TRBJ2-7, with 8 bases aligning to TRBD2. Germline lookup yields CDR1 DFQATT and CDR2 SNEGSKA (reference sequence). The CDR3 sequence is 13 residues long. CDR3: CSPRGDLSYKQYF. The DNA for the CDR3 is TGCAGCCCGCGGGGGGACCTCTCCTACAAGCAGTACTTC.

This clonotype was observed a handful of times. CDR3 sequence reads: CASSQNALAGGNTGELFF. As DNA, the CDR3 is TGCGCCAGCAGCCAGAACGCGTTAGCGGGGGGTAACACCGGGGAGCTGTTTTTT. This chain uses TRBV4-3 with TRBJ2-2; TRBD2 agrees at 10 bases. CDR1 is LGHNA, CDR2 YSLEER, per germline. This CDR3 is built from 18 residues. V shed 3 bases, J shed 2 bases, and the junction held 9 bases outside the gene matches.

The chain is built from TRBV4-2 and TRBJ2-1; TRBD2 agrees at 7 bases. The CDR3 loop spans 16 amino acids. Trimming cost V 4 bases and J 4 bases; bases outside gene matches: 10. Per germline, CDR1 LGHNA and CDR2 YNFKEQ. The CDR3 DNA follows: TGTGCCAGCAGCCCGGGAGCGGGGAGACTGTACAATGAGCAGTTCTTC. As protein: CASSPGAGRLYNEQFF.

V and J are TRBV20-1 and TRBJ2-1; D tentatively reads TRBD1 or TRBD2 (5 bases each). The CDR3 covers 15 residues. Trimming shortened V by 3 bases and J by 9 bases, and 21 bases separated the two germline ends. Germline values: CDR1 DFQATT, CDR2 SNEGSKA (reference sequence). The CDR3 loop reads CSARGLAASLPEQFF. The CDR3, as DNA: TGCAGTGCTAGGGGGCTAGCCGCCTCTCTTCCTGAGCAGTTCTTC.

This clonotype was detected a few times. The genes are TRBV5-1 and TRBJ2-5, with TRBD2 identical over 10 bases. CDR1 and CDR2 from the germline V gene are SGHRS and YFSETQ. J gave up 7 bases and V 4 bases, and 13 bases lay outside the gene matches. The CDR3 covers 16 residues. CDR3 DNA: TGCGCCAGCAGCAACAACCCTAGCGGGGGCCTTGGGACCCAGTACTTC. Protein sequence: CASSNNPSGGLGTQYF. Full variable domain (remainder filled in from reference TRBV5-1 and TRBJ2-5): KAGVTQTPRYLIKTRGQQVTLSCSPISGHRSVSWYQQTPGQGLQFLFEYFSETQRNKGNFPGRFSGRQFSNSRSEMNVSTLELGDSALYLCASSNNPSGGLGTQYFGPGTRLLVL.

This clonotype was counted at least ten times. The rearrangement links TRBV20-1 to TRBJ2-3, with 8 bases identical to TRBD1. This CDR3 has 17 amino acids. V was clipped by 0 bases and J by 3 bases; unmatched bases: 11. CDR1 is DFQATT and CDR2 is SNEGSKA in the germline V gene (reference sequence). CDR3 nucleotides: TGCAGTGCTAGAGACGTCGAGCGGACAGGGCTTACAGATACGCAGTATTTT. It codes for CSARDVERTGLTDTQYF.

This clonotype was seen only a few times. This sequence joins TRBV4-3 and TRBJ1-2, with 9 bases matching TRBD1. The junction had 6 bases not matched to a gene; V was cut back by 3 bases and J by 4 bases. Germline values: CDR1 LGHNA, CDR2 YSLEER. The CDR3 totals 15 residues. CDR3 sequence: CASSHRTGEPYGYTF. In nucleotides, the CDR3 is TGCGCCAGCAGCCACAGGACAGGGGAACCCTATGGCTACACCTTC.

V is TRBV7-9 and J is TRBJ2-5, with TRBD2 matching over 13 bases. The J segment lost 5 bases and the V segment lost 7 bases, leaving 10 bases of the junction unmatched. CDR1 is SEHNR, CDR2 FQNEAQ, per germline (reference sequence). The CDR3 length is 16 residues. CDR3 nucleotide sequence: TGTGCCAGCACTAAACCGGGACTAGCGGGGCGGGAGACCCAGTACTTC. It codes for CASTKPGLAGRETQYF.

This clonotype has more than one count but fewer than ten. The chain is built from TRBV7-2 and TRBJ2-1; TRBD2 agrees at 8 bases. CDR3 length: 16 amino acids. The trim removed 1 base at V and 4 bases at J, leaving 6 bases unmatched. Germline V lookup: CDR1 SGHTA, CDR2 FQGNSA. The CDR3 coding sequence is TGTGCCAGCAGCTTAGTCGGGGGGGCGGGGTACAATGAGCAGTTCTTC. Protein product: CASSLVGGAGYNEQFF.

This clonotype was picked up a small number of times. This rearrangement joins TRBV20-1 to TRBJ1-4; D not certain. Germline loops: CDR1 DFQATT, CDR2 SNEGSKA (reference sequence). The V end was cut by 3 bases, the J end by 4 bases, with 9 bases between. The CDR3 loop spans 13 amino acids. The CDR3 spells CSASRSVNEKLFF. The DNA for the CDR3 is TGCAGTGCTAGTCGGTCAGTTAATGAAAAACTGTTTTTT.

This clonotype is a singleton in its sample. The V call is TRBV7-2, the J call TRBJ2-1; 12 bases align to TRBD2. The V segment lost 6 bases and the J segment 9 bases; nucleotides outside the gene matches: 12. The germline gives CDR1 SGHTA, CDR2 FQGNSA. The CDR3 runs 16 residues. CDR3 sequence reads: CASRSELAGGVGEQFF. The DNA of the CDR3 is TGTGCCAGCAGGTCAGAACTAGCGGGGGGCGTTGGTGAGCAGTTCTTC.

The chain couples TRBV12-3 or TRBV12-4 to TRBJ2-7; perhaps TRBD1 as D (6 bases). The CDR3 has 15 amino acids. Trimming removed 5 bases at V and 3 bases at J, with 17 bases between. In DNA, the CDR3 is TGTGCCAGCAGTACCCGACAGGCCTTCTACTACGAGCAGTACTTC. Its protein is CASSTRQAFYYEQYF.

The chain combines TRBV2 with TRBJ2-1, with D possibly being TRBD2 (6 bases). Between the trimmed V and J ends, which lost 5 bases and 0 bases, there was a span of 14 bases. This CDR3 has 16 residues. Per germline, CDR1 SNHLY and CDR2 FYNNEI. CDR3 nucleotide sequence: TGTGCCAGCAGTCCGGACGCGGGGAGCTCCTACAATGAGCAGTTCTTC. Translation gives CASSPDAGSSYNEQFF.

This clonotype was found a few times. This CDR3 is CASSYARGTGYGYTF. For the CDR3, the DNA is TGTGCCAGCAGCTATGCCAGGGGAACAGGGTATGGCTACACCTTC. This chain uses TRBV7-2 with TRBJ1-2, with D tentatively TRBD1 (6 bases). The germline CDR1 and CDR2 sequences are SGHTA and FQGNSA. CDR3 size: 15 residues. V lost 4 bases to trimming and J lost 5 bases, with 17 bases between them.

This clonotype has a handful of counts. The gene calls are TRBV4-3 and TRBJ1-2; no definite D call. CDR3 length: 14 amino acids. V lost 3 bases to trimming and J lost 7 bases, with 15 bases between them. CDR1 and CDR2 (germline): LGHNA, YSLEER. The CDR3 DNA follows: TGCGCCAGCAGCCAGAGGATGGTAGGGTTTGGCTACACCTTC. It encodes CASSQRMVGFGYTF.

There are many counts of this clonotype. V is TRBV12-3 or TRBV12-4 and J is TRBJ2-2, with unresolved D. With 6 bases removed from V and 6 bases from J, the gap between germline ends came to 5 bases. The CDR3 has 11 amino acids. The CDR3 DNA sequence: TGTGCCAGCAGCTTCCCCGGGGAGCTGTTTTTT. Encoded protein: CASSFPGELFF.

The chain uses TRBV7-2 and TRBJ2-3; 7 bases map to TRBD1. CDR1 and CDR2 (germline): SGHTA, FQGNSA. This CDR3 has 15 amino acids. Trimming at V came to 5 bases and at J to 4 bases, leaving 9 bases not matched to a gene. CDR3 sequence: CASSKDRAVADTQYF. The CDR3 DNA sequence: TGTGCCAGCAGCAAAGACAGGGCAGTGGCAGATACGCAGTATTTT.

V gene TRBV3-1 combines with J gene TRBJ2-1; the D gene is possibly TRBD1 (6 bases). Trimming cost V 7 bases and J 8 bases, with 27 bases left between them. The CDR3 has 17 residues. Germline CDR1 LGHDT, CDR2 YNNKEL (reference sequence). In DNA form, the CDR3 reads TGTGCCAGCACCCACTCTGGGGGCCTGAGTGGGGTCGATGAGCAGTTCTTC. Translated, it gives CASTHSGGLSGVDEQFF.

The genes are TRBV5-1 and TRBJ2-2; 8 nucleotides line up with TRBD1. Unmatched junction bases numbered 7, after V lost 0 bases and J lost 6 bases. The CDR3 has 16 amino acids. Germline-derived CDR1 and CDR2 are SGHRS and YFSETQ. CDR3 amino acids: CASSLEQGVVAGELFF. The CDR3 coding sequence is TGCGCCAGCAGCTTGGAACAGGGGGTAGTCGCCGGGGAGCTGTTTTTT. Full variable domain (rest looked up from reference TRBV5-1 and TRBJ2-2): KAGVTQTPRYLIKTRGQQVTLSCSPISGHRSVSWYQQTPGQGLQFLFEYFSETQRNKGNFPGRFSGRQFSNSRSEMNVSTLELGDSALYLCASSLEQGVVAGELFFGEGSRLTVL.

This clonotype was counted only a few times. The chain has TRBV3-1 and TRBJ1-1; tentatively, D is TRBD1 (5 bases). The CDR3 spans 15 residues. Trimming removed 0 bases at V and 6 bases at J, with 14 bases between. CDR1 LGHDT and CDR2 YNNKEL come from the germline V gene (reference sequence). The DNA of the CDR3 is TGTGCCAGCAGCCAAGAGGTCCCGGGGGGGGCTGAAGCTTTCTTT. Translated, it gives CASSQEVPGGAEAFF.

This chain joins TRBV2 and TRBJ2-3; no reliable D call. Trimming removed 3 bases at V and 0 bases at J, with 7 bases between. The CDR3 covers 14 residues. The V gene's germline CDR1 is SNHLY and CDR2 FYNNEI. The CDR3 spells CASSDVGSTDTQYF. In nucleotides, the CDR3 is TGTGCCAGCAGTGACGTGGGTAGCACAGATACGCAGTATTTT.

The V gene is TRBV3-1, the J gene TRBJ2-7; D possibly corresponds to TRBD2 (6 bases). V lost 3 bases to trimming and J lost 6 bases, with 15 bases between them. There are 14 residues in the CDR3. In germline, CDR1 is LGHDT, CDR2 YNNKEL (reference sequence). The DNA of the CDR3 is TGTGCCAGCAGCCAGGATGGGGGGTCCCGCGAGCAGTACTTC. It codes for CASSQDGGSREQYF.

This clonotype has ten or more counts. The junction does not match germline at one end; this may be a read error. The V and J genes are TRBV28 and TRBJ2-1; 10 bases match TRBD2. Germline CDR1 is MDHEN and CDR2 is SYDVKM. The CDR3 loop spans 17 amino acids. The CDR3 loop is CASSTGTSVVSHNEQFF. The CDR3 region has the DNA TGTGCCAGCAGTACCGGGACTAGCGTAGTCTCCCACAATGAGCAGTTCTTC.